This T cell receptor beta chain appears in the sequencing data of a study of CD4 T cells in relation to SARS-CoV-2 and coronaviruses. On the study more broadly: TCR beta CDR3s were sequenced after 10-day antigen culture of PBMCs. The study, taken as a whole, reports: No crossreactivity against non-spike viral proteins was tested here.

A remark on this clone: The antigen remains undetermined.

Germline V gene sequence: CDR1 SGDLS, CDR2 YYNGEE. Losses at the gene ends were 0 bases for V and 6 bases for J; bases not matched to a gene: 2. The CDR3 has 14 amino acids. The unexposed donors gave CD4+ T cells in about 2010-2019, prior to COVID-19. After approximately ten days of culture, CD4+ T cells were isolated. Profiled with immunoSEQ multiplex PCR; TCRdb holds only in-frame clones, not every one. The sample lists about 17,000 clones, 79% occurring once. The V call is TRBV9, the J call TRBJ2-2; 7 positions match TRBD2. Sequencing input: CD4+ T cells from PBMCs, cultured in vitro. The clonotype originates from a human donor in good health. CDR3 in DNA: TGTGCCAGCAGCGTAGGCAGCGGGGCCGGGGAGCTGTTTTTT. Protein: CASSVGSGAGELFF. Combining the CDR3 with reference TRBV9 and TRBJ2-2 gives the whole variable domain DSGVTQTPKHLITATGQRVTLRCSPRSGDLSVYWYQQSLDQGLQFLIQYYNGEERAKGNILERFSAQQFPDLHSELNLSSLELGDSALYFCASSVGSGAGELFFGEGSRLTVL.